The source of this TCR beta chain is a study of OX40 agonist ivuxolimab in advanced cancers. For the study at large: Partial responses were observed in three patients, of whom one had hepatocellular carcinoma and two had cutaneous melanoma.

Any history of autoimmune disease or systemic immunosuppression disqualified patients. Germline CDR1 and CDR2: LNHNV and YYDKDF (reference sequence). V lost 2 bases and J 5 bases, leaving 12 bases between the germline ends. The CDR3 is 14 residues long. The table came from immunoSEQ multiplex PCR; TCRdb's copy has only in-frame clones and leaves some out. Among 35,000 to 45,000 clones listed, around 82% were seen once. Study-wide results and caveats: At doses 0.1 to 3.0 mg/kg, CD4+ and CD8+ clones expanded.

Worth noting for this clone: Its antigen is currently unknown.

Sequences were derived from CD4+ or CD8+ T cells sorted from blood, sampled in a trial of the OX40 agonist ivuxolimab. The chain uses TRBV15 and TRBJ2-5; D uncertain. The receptor was isolated from an adult with an advanced solid tumor such as melanoma, head and neck, liver or kidney cancer. CDR3 loop: CATSRIGVQETQYF. The CDR3 DNA follows: TGTGCCACCAGCAGAATTGGGGTCCAGGAGACCCAGTACTTC.